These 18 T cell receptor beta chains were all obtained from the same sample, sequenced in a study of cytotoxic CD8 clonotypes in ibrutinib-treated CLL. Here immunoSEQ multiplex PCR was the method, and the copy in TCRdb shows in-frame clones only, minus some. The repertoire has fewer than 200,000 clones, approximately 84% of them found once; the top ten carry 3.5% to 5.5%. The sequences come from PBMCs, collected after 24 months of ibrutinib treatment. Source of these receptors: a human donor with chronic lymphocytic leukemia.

CDR3: CASSRSGSFYGYTF. The CDR3 DNA sequence: TGTGCCAGCAGCCGGAGTGGCAGTTTCTACGGCTACACCTTC. The chain is built from TRBV6-1 and TRBJ1-2, with D unclear. Germline CDR1 and CDR2: MNHNS and SASEGT. Deletions cut 6 bases from V and 8 bases from J, with 19 bases between. CDR3 length: 14 amino acids.

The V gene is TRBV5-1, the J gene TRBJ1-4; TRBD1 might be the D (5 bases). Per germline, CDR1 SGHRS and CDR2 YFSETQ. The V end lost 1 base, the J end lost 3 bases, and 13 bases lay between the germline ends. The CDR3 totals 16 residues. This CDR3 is CASSLTGPLANEKLFF. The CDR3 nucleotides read TGCGCCAGCAGCTTGACAGGTCCGTTGGCTAATGAAAAACTGTTTTTT.

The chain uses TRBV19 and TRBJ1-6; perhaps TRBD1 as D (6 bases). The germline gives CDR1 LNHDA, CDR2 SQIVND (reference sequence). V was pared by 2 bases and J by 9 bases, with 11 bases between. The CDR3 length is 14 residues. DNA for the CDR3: TGTGCCAGTAGTATAAAGGGGGGGGGTTCACCCCTCCACTTT. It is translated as CASSIKGGGSPLHF.

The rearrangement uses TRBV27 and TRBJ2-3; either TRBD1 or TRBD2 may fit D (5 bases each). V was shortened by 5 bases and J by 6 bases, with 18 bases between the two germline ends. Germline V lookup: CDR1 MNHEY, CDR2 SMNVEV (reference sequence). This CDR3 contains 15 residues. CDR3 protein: CASSPRDGLSDTQYF. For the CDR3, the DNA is TGTGCCAGCAGTCCCCGGGACGGCCTTTCGGATACGCAGTATTTT.

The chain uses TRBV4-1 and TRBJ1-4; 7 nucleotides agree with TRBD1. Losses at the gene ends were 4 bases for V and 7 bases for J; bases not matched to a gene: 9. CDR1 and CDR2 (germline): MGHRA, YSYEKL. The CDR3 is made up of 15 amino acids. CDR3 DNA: TGCGCCAGCAGCCCACTAACGGGACAGATTGAAAAACTGTTTTTT. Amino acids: CASSPLTGQIEKLFF.

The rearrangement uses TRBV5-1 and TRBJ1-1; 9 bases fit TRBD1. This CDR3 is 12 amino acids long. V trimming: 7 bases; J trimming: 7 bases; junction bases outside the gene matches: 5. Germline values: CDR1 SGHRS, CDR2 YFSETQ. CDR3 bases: TGCGCCAGCGCCGGGACAGGGAATGAAGCTTTCTTT. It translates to CASAGTGNEAFF.

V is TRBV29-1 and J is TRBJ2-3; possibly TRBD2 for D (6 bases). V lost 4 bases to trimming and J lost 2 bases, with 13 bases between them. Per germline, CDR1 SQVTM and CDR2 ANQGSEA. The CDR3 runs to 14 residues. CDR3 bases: TGCAGCGTTGGCCTCGGGGGACCCACAGATACGCAGTATTTT. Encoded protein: CSVGLGGPTDTQYF.

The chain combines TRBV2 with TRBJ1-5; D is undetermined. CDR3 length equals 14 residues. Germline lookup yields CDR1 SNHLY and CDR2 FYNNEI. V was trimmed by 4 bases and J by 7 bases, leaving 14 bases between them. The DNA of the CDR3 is TGTGCCAGCAGTGCAGGAGCCCGTCTCCAGCCCCAGCATTTT. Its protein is CASSAGARLQPQHF. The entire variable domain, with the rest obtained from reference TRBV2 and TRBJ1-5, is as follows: EPEVTQTPSHQVTQMGQEVILRCVPISNHLYFYWYRQILGQKVEFLVSFYNNEISEKSEIFDDQFSVERPDGSNFTLKIRSTKLEDSAMYFCASSAGARLQPQHFGDGTRLSIL.

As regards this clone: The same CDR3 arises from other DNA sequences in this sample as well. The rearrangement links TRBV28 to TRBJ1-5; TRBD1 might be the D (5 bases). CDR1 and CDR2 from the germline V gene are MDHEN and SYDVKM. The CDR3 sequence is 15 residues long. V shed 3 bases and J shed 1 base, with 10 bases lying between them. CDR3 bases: TGTGCCAGCAGTTTTTCTGGGGGGAGCAATCAGCCCCAGCATTTT. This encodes CASSFSGGSNQPQHF.

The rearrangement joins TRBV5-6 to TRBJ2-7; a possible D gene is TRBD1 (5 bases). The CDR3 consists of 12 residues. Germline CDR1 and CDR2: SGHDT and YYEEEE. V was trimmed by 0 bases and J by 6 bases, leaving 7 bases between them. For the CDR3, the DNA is TGTGCCAGCAGCTTGGTGGGGCGCGAGCAGTACTTC. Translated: CASSLVGREQYF.

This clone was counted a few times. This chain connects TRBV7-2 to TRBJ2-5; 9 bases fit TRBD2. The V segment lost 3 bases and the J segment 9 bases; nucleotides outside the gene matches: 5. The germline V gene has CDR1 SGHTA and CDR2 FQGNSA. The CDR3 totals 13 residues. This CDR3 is CASSFPEREAQYF. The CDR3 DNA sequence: TGTGCCAGCAGCTTTCCGGAGCGGGAGGCCCAGTACTTC.

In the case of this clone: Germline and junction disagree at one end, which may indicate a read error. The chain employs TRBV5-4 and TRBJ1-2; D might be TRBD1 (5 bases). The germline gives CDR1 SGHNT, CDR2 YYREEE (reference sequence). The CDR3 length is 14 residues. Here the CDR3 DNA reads TGCGCCAGCAGCCAAGATCTCGGGACCTATGGCTACACCTTC. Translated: CASSQDLGTYGYTF.

CDR3 sequence: CASSSFRDSATGRTDTQYF. The CDR3 nucleotides are TGTGCCAGCAGCTCGTTTCGGGACAGCGCTACAGGGAGGACAGATACGCAGTATTTT. This chain links TRBV7-8 with TRBJ2-3; tentative D call: TRBD1 (7 bases). Per the germline V gene, CDR1 is SGHVS and CDR2 is FQNEAQ. V lost 4 bases to trimming and J lost 3 bases, with 26 bases between them. This CDR3 is 19 amino acids long.

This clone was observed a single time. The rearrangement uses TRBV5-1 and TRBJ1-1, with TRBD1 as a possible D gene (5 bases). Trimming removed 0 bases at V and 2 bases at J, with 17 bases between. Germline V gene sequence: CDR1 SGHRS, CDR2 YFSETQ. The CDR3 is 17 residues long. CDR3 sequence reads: CASSLGLNQGVNTEAFF. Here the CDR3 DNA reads TGCGCCAGCAGCTTGGGACTTAATCAGGGTGTAAACACTGAAGCTTTCTTT.

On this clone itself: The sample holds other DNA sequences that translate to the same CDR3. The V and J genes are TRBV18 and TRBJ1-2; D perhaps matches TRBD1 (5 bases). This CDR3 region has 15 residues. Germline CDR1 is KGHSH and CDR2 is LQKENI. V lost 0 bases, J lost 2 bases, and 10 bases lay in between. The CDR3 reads CASSPPAGPNYGYTF. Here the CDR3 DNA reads TGTGCCAGCTCACCACCGGCAGGGCCAAACTATGGCTACACCTTC.

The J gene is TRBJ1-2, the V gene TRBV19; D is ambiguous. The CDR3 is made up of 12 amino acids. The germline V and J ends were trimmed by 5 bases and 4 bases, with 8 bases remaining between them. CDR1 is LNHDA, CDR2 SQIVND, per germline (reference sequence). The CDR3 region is CASSEQIYGYTF. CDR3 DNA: TGTGCCAGTAGTGAACAGATCTATGGCTACACCTTC. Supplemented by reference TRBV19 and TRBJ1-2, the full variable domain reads DGGITQSPKYLFRKEGQNVTLSCEQNLNHDAMYWYRQDPGQGLRLIYYSQIVNDFQKGDIAEGYSVSREKKESFPLTVTSAQKNPTAFYLCASSEQIYGYTFGSGTRLTVV.

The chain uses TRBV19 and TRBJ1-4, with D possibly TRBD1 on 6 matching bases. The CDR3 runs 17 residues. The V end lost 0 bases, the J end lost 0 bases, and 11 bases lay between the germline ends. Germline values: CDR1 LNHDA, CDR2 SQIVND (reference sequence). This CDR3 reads CASSIDPDSPTNEKLFF. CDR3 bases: TGTGCCAGTAGTATAGATCCGGACAGTCCAACTAATGAAAAACTGTTTTTT.

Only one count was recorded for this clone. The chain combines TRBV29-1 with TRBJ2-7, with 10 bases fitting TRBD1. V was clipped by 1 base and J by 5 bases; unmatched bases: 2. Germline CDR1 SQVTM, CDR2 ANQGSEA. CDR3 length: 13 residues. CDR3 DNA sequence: TGCAGCGTTGAAGGGACAGGGGGGAACGAGCAGTACTTC. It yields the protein CSVEGTGGNEQYF.